This TCR beta chain is drawn from a study of CXCR3-negative and CXCR3-positive naive CD8 T cells. Study findings and constraints: Naive subsets expressed similar surface CD5; TRB CDR3 features served to infer TCR strength. Similar TRBV-TRBJ gene usage was seen in naive CXCR3-negative and CXCR3-positive cells, but not in memory cells. Hydrophobicity of TRB CDR3s was greater in CXCR3-positive naive cells than in CXCR3-negative naive cells.

Within the CD8+ T cell compartment, naive cells were CD45RO-CCR7+CD27+CD95-. Remarks on this clonotype: Its target is not known.

Germline loops: CDR1 SGHAT, CDR2 FQNNGV. The CDR3 is made up of 18 amino acids. Libraries of TRB cDNA were made by 5' RACE and carried UMIs. No DNA is given; TCRdb re-called the 5' RACE reads and lists each CDR3 protein once. This listing includes fewer than 55,000 distinct CDR3 sequences. The material sequenced was naive CXCR3- CD8+ T cells from blood. The subset: CD45RO-CCR7+CD27+CD95- naive CD8+ T cells lacking CXCR3 (TNR3-). This sequence originates from a human donor in good health. Some clones in this sample may be carry-over from other donors' samples. The chain couples TRBV11-2 to TRBJ1-3; TCRdb indicates TRBD1, and absent DNA this call remains unverified. The CDR3 here is CASSSYAGGAESGNTIYF.